The 28 T cell receptor beta chains below were found in one sample sequenced in a study of shared clonotypes between healthy human individuals. The repertoire was sequenced with immunoSEQ multiplex PCR; TCRdb's copy has only in-frame clones and lacks some. The repertoire holds roughly 1 million clones, with around 82% as singletons. Sequencing was done on a sample of memory CD4+ T cells from PBMCs. The sample's subset: CD45RA-negative fraction. The receptor set was obtained from a man aged 18 to 35 in good health. Some clones in this sample may be carry-over from other donors' samples.

This clone was found once. This chain links TRBV6-6 with TRBJ1-2; TRBD1 is a possible D gene (6 bases). This CDR3 has 16 amino acids. The V end was cut by 2 bases, the J end by 8 bases, with 21 bases between. CDR1 MNHNY and CDR2 SVGAGI come from the germline V gene (reference sequence). CDR3 protein: CASSYRGTSKGVGYTF. CDR3 sequence (DNA): TGTGCCAGCAGTTACCGGGGGACATCGAAGGGTGTGGGCTACACCTTC.

This clone was seen many times. V gene TRBV5-6 combines with J gene TRBJ1-1, with 7 bases aligning to TRBD1. Unmatched junction bases numbered 0, after V lost 0 bases and J lost 1 base. CDR3 length equals 14 residues. Looked up from germline, CDR1 is SGHDT and CDR2 is YYEEEE. The CDR3 reads CASSLDRGNTEAFF. The CDR3 nucleotides are TGTGCCAGCAGCTTGGACAGGGGGAACACTGAAGCTTTCTTT.

This clone was seen at least ten times. This chain joins TRBV6-1 and TRBJ2-7; TRBD1 matches 7 bases. Losses at the gene ends were 10 bases for V and 6 bases for J; bases not matched to a gene: 6. The CDR3 contains 11 residues. Germline V gives CDR1 MNHNS, CDR2 SASEGT. The chain's CDR3 is CATGQALEQYF. Here the CDR3 DNA reads TGTGCCACCGGACAGGCCCTCGAGCAGTACTTC.

The rearrangement uses TRBV4-1 and TRBJ1-5; maybe TRBD1 (6 bases). Trimming shortened V by 1 base and J by 11 bases, and 12 bases separated the two germline ends. This CDR3 has 13 residues. CDR1 is MGHRA, CDR2 YSYEKL, per germline. CDR3 loop: CASSQVQGGTQHF. Here the CDR3 DNA reads TGCGCCAGCAGCCAAGTTCAAGGGGGGACCCAGCATTTT.

The rearrangement joins TRBV9 to TRBJ1-5, with TRBD1 identical over 7 bases. Looked up from germline, CDR1 is SGDLS and CDR2 is YYNGEE. V lost 2 bases to trimming and J lost 7 bases; unmatched junction nucleotides: 3. The CDR3 runs 13 residues. The chain's CDR3 is CASSVRGEQPQHF. The DNA of the CDR3 is TGTGCCAGCAGCGTCAGGGGGGAGCAGCCCCAGCATTTT.

The chain has TRBV5-1 and TRBJ2-1; D remains ambiguous. Trimming took off 6 bases at V and 6 bases at J, with 10 bases between the two ends. There are 12 residues in the CDR3. Germline V CDR1 and CDR2: SGHRS, YFSETQ. In DNA form, the CDR3 reads TGCGCCAGCAACTCCTTCCTCAATGAGCAGTTCTTC. Amino acid sequence: CASNSFLNEQFF.

This clone appeared a few times. The chain uses TRBV9 and TRBJ2-1; TRBD1 might be the D (6 bases). CDR3 length equals 15 residues. Looked up from germline, CDR1 is SGDLS and CDR2 is YYNGEE. The V and J ends lost 4 bases and 3 bases respectively, with 14 bases between them. CDR3 amino acids: CASSTTGTNYNEQFF. For the CDR3, the DNA is TGTGCCAGCAGCACAACCGGGACAAACTACAATGAGCAGTTCTTC. The whole variable domain, remainder taken from reference TRBV9 and TRBJ2-1, is DSGVTQTPKHLITATGQRVTLRCSPRSGDLSVYWYQQSLDQGLQFLIQYYNGEERAKGNILERFSAQQFPDLHSELNLSSLELGDSALYFCASSTTGTNYNEQFFGPGTRLTVL.

This clone was counted between two and nine times. This rearrangement joins TRBV7-7 to TRBJ2-1; 7 bases match TRBD1. CDR1 and CDR2 (germline): SSHAT, FNYEAQ (reference sequence). This CDR3 contains 15 residues. Unmatched junction bases numbered 3, after V lost 1 base and J lost 3 bases. CDR3 region: CASSLGQGFYNEQFF. CDR3 DNA sequence: TGTGCCAGCAGCTTAGGACAGGGATTCTACAATGAGCAGTTCTTC.

V and J are TRBV9 and TRBJ2-2; D not certain. Between the trimmed V and J ends, which lost 0 bases and 6 bases, there was a span of 9 bases. Germline CDR1 reads SGDLS; CDR2 reads YYNGEE. There are 14 residues in the CDR3. The CDR3 DNA is TGTGCCAGCAGCGTAGCTTATGAGGCCGGGGAGCTGTTTTTT. The encoded protein is CASSVAYEAGELFF.

V gene TRBV14 combines with J gene TRBJ1-1; weak D call: TRBD1 (5 bases). With 1 base removed from V and 4 bases from J, the gap between germline ends came to 16 bases. The germline V gene encodes CDR1 SGHDN and CDR2 FVKESK. This CDR3 region has 16 residues. The CDR3 protein is CASSQVGRPRGTEAFF. Here the CDR3 DNA reads TGTGCCAGCAGCCAAGTTGGGCGTCCGAGGGGCACTGAAGCTTTCTTT.

CDR3 sequence: CASRSHGQDNSPLHF. CDR3 bases: TGCGCCAGCAGATCCCACGGGCAGGATAATTCACCCCTCCACTTT. The gene calls are TRBV4-1 and TRBJ1-6; D is ambiguous. Trimming left V 6 bases short and J 5 bases short, with 14 bases between. Germline values: CDR1 MGHRA, CDR2 YSYEKL. This CDR3 region has 15 residues.

The chain uses TRBV18 and TRBJ1-3; D perhaps matches TRBD1 (6 bases). V was shortened by 3 bases and J by 0 bases, with 12 bases between the two germline ends. From germline, CDR1 is KGHSH and CDR2 LQKENI. The CDR3 has 16 amino acids. Written as DNA, the CDR3 is TGTGCCAGCTCACCCCTCGACAGGAACTCTGGAAACACCATATATTTT. This codes for CASSPLDRNSGNTIYF.

The V call is TRBV28, the J call TRBJ1-5, with 8 bases matching TRBD1. The germline gives CDR1 MDHEN, CDR2 SYDVKM. The CDR3 consists of 14 residues. V gave up 2 bases and J gave up 9 bases; unmatched junction bases: 6. The CDR3 DNA reads as TGTGCCAGCAGTTTAGTGGACAGGGTTTCGCCCCAGCATTTT. Translated: CASSLVDRVSPQHF. The full variable domain, rest sourced from reference TRBV28 and TRBJ1-5, is DVKVTQSSRYLVKRTGEKVFLECVQDMDHENMFWYRQDPGLGLRLIYFSYDVKMKEKGDIPEGYSVSREKKERFSLILESASTNQTSMYLCASSLVDRVSPQHFGDGTRLSIL.

Comments on this clone: Different DNA sequences within this sample yield the same CDR3. This chain uses TRBV18 with TRBJ2-1; D unresolved. This CDR3 region has 12 residues. Trimming left V 2 bases short and J 8 bases short, with 7 bases between. Germline V gene data show CDR1 as KGHSH and CDR2 as LQKENI. CDR3 sequence: CASSPVGDEQFF. The CDR3, as DNA: TGTGCCAGCTCACCAGTGGGCGATGAGCAGTTCTTC.

The J gene is TRBJ1-1, the V gene TRBV28; D possibly corresponds to TRBD1 (6 bases). Trimming took off 7 bases at V and 10 bases at J, with 13 bases between the two ends. The germline gives CDR1 MDHEN, CDR2 SYDVKM. This CDR3 is built from 11 residues. CDR3 in DNA: TGTGCCAGCACTCCAGGGGTAAGAGCTTTCTTT. Translated, it gives CASTPGVRAFF.

The chain employs TRBV5-1 and TRBJ2-1; the D call may be TRBD1 or TRBD2 (6 bases each). Trimming took off 3 bases at V and 4 bases at J, with 17 bases between the two ends. From germline, CDR1 is SGHRS and CDR2 YFSETQ. This CDR3 is built from 16 residues. In nucleotides, the CDR3 is TGCGCCAGCAGCTGGGGGGCCGGGACTGGGTACAATGAGCAGTTCTTC. This codes for CASSWGAGTGYNEQFF.

V and J are TRBV12-5 and TRBJ1-1; weak D call: TRBD1 (5 bases). The CDR3 is 13 residues long. V dropped 4 bases and J dropped 2 bases, with 8 bases sitting between them. Per the germline V gene, CDR1 is LGHNT and CDR2 is FRNRAP. Here the CDR3 DNA reads TGTGCTAGTGGTTCCGGGGGAAACACTGAAGCTTTCTTT. This gives the protein CASGSGGNTEAFF.

The chain couples TRBV4-2 to TRBJ1-2; 9 bases align to TRBD1. Germline values: CDR1 LGHNA, CDR2 YNFKEQ. The length of the CDR3 is 15 residues. J lost 8 bases, V lost 3 bases, and 10 bases had no gene match. The chain's CDR3 is CASSQVGQGFEGYTF. The CDR3, as DNA: TGTGCCAGCAGCCAGGTGGGACAGGGATTCGAGGGCTACACCTTC.

The V and J genes are TRBV5-1 and TRBJ2-2; TRBD1 might be the D (5 bases). This CDR3 has 13 amino acids. CDR1 and CDR2 from the germline V gene are SGHRS and YFSETQ. Trimming took off 3 bases at V and 5 bases at J, with 8 bases between the two ends. This CDR3 reads CASSYDSTGELFF. The CDR3 DNA follows: TGCGCCAGCAGCTATGACAGTACCGGGGAGCTGTTTTTT.

J is TRBJ1-2 and V is TRBV28; 8 bases are shared with TRBD1. The CDR3 has 15 amino acids. V trimming: 5 bases; J trimming: 4 bases; junction bases outside the gene matches: 9. The germline V gene has CDR1 MDHEN and CDR2 SYDVKM. The CDR3 region is CASSPRQGATYGYTF. The CDR3 DNA sequence: TGTGCCAGCAGTCCTCGGCAGGGGGCGACCTATGGCTACACCTTC.

The chain recombines TRBV5-4 with TRBJ2-3; D remains unclear. Trimming left V 3 bases short and J 9 bases short, with 11 bases between. The CDR3 length is 12 residues. Germline CDR1 and CDR2: SGHNT and YYREEE (reference sequence). This chain's CDR3 is CASSSSLGTQYF. The CDR3 DNA follows: TGTGCCAGCAGCTCGTCTCTGGGGACGCAGTATTTT.

The gene calls are TRBV4-2 and TRBJ2-3; the D gene is possibly TRBD2 (6 bases). V was trimmed by 1 base and J by 10 bases, leaving 18 bases between them. The CDR3 has 15 residues. Germline CDR1 is LGHNA and CDR2 is YNFKEQ. The DNA for the CDR3 is TGTGCCAGCAGCCAAGGACAACGGGGCGGGGAGGCGCAGTATTTT. Its translation: CASSQGQRGGEAQYF.

The chain carries TRBV9 and TRBJ2-1, with 7 bases matching TRBD2. The V gene's germline CDR1 is SGDLS and CDR2 YYNGEE. The CDR3 is made up of 15 amino acids. V gave up 3 bases and J gave up 10 bases; unmatched junction bases: 13. DNA of the CDR3: TGTGCCAGCAGCGCCCGGTGGGGGGAGGGCCGAGAGCAGTTCTTC. Translating it yields CASSARWGEGREQFF. The variable domain in full, completed from reference TRBV9 and TRBJ2-1, reads DSGVTQTPKHLITATGQRVTLRCSPRSGDLSVYWYQQSLDQGLQFLIQYYNGEERAKGNILERFSAQQFPDLHSELNLSSLELGDSALYFCASSARWGEGREQFFGPGTRLTVL.

J is TRBJ2-7 and V is TRBV13; 8 bases match TRBD2. Germline trimming cut 5 bases from V and 2 bases from J; bases unmatched to any gene: 8. The CDR3 contains 15 residues. The V gene's germline CDR1 is PRHDT and CDR2 FYEKMQ (reference sequence). CDR3 sequence: CASSQHGRGTYEQYF. The CDR3 nucleotides are TGTGCCAGCAGCCAACACGGGAGGGGGACCTACGAGCAGTACTTC.

This clone was recorded once. The CDR3 DNA reads as TGTGCCAGCAGTTCCGGAGTATGGCGGACGGGGGGGGCCAACGTCCTGACTTTC. Protein: CASSSGVWRTGGANVLTF. The chain combines TRBV28 with TRBJ2-6; D is perhaps TRBD2 (5 bases). Per the germline V gene, CDR1 is MDHEN and CDR2 is SYDVKM. This CDR3 spans 18 amino acids. The V and J ends lost 4 bases and 4 bases respectively, with 20 bases between them.

This clone was seen a single time. This sequence joins TRBV11-2 and TRBJ2-3; unclear D gene. This CDR3 comprises 15 residues. V was cut by 3 bases and J by 3 bases, with 13 bases left in between. Germline values: CDR1 SGHAT, CDR2 FQNNGV. CDR3 sequence: CASSFGSFWTDTQYF. For the CDR3, the DNA is TGTGCCAGCAGCTTTGGCAGTTTCTGGACAGATACGCAGTATTTT.

The rearrangement uses TRBV30 and TRBJ2-1; 14 bases fit TRBD2. CDR1 is GTSNPN and CDR2 is SVGIG in the germline V gene (reference sequence). The J segment lost 9 bases and the V segment lost 2 bases, leaving 3 bases of the junction unmatched. This CDR3 has 14 amino acids. The CDR3 loop is CAWSPGLAGGEQFF. The DNA for the CDR3 is TGTGCCTGGAGTCCAGGACTAGCGGGGGGTGAGCAGTTCTTC.

The V gene is TRBV30, the J gene TRBJ1-1; a weak D match, TRBD1 (5 bases). The CDR3 loop spans 14 amino acids. V lost 4 bases, J lost 6 bases, and 18 bases lay in between. In germline, CDR1 is GTSNPN, CDR2 SVGIG (reference sequence). CDR3 region: CAWKGQAGGAEAFF. The DNA of the CDR3 is TGTGCCTGGAAGGGGCAGGCCGGAGGGGCTGAAGCTTTCTTT.